This T cell receptor (beta chain) was documented in a study of vaccination and CD4 T cells after COVID-19. In the study overall: Convalescent participants consisted of six males and four females, two being Hispanic.

Study-wide results and caveats: Median SARS-CoV-2-reactive clonotype numbers went from 21 to 38; this increase was not significant.

The CDR3 has 16 residues. V was clipped by 3 bases and J by 4 bases, with 15 bases between them. Germline CDR1 is SNHLY and CDR2 is FYNNEI. Treatment meaning: approximately nine-day PBMC culture with coronavirus spike peptide pools or control peptides (ViraFEST assay). Any prior SARS-CoV-2 infection was absent in healthy vaccine recipients, as negative nucleocapsid antibodies before and after vaccination showed. Notes on this clonotype: Its antigen is undetermined.

Cultured CD4+ T cell DNA was sequenced using the Oncomine TCR Beta short-read assay. TCRdb independently ran MiXCR on the PCR reads; one entry per CDR3 protein. Of around 15,000 distinct CDR3 sequences detected, 45% appear once; the ten largest clones hold around 20%. This TCR derives from a human donor who received a COVID-19 vaccine. The sample here was CD4+ T cells from blood, cultured in vitro, taken before SARS-CoV-2 vaccination. The V and J genes are TRBV2 and TRBJ1-4, with D uncertain. As DNA, the CDR3 is TGTGCCAGCAGTGACAACAGCGGGTTGGGTAATGAAAAACTGTTTTTT. It is translated as CASSDNSGLGNEKLFF.